This T cell receptor (beta chain) comes out of a study of brain T cells in children with intractable seizures. Study conclusions and caveats: Only CDR3 sequence similarity suggested viral specificity, without known HCMV serostatus. Pre-surgery blood may have been undersampled, hiding some clones.

Time point described: blood from clinic visit 5 months post-surgery; TSC patient then seizure free. Only cases whose brain tissue showed the highest T cell transcript signatures were sequenced. Patients received at least one anti-epileptic drug before surgery. The V and J ends lost 6 bases and 1 base respectively, with 9 bases between them. CDR3 size: 13 residues. The germline V gene has CDR1 MNHEY and CDR2 SVGAGI. Concerning this clone itself: What it binds is unknown.

Generated by immunoSEQ multiplex PCR, the TCRdb table keeps only in-frame clones and is missing some. The sample contains about 340,000 clones, approximately 93% of which appear only once. The sample in question was peripheral blood, obtained less than 6 months after surgery. This sequence was found in a boy in the first two years of life with tuberous sclerosis and intractable seizures. The rearrangement links TRBV6-5 to TRBJ1-1; D is unclear. The CDR3 reads CASRVVQNTEAFF. For the CDR3, the DNA is TGTGCCAGCAGGGTCGTACAGAACACTGAAGCTTTCTTT.